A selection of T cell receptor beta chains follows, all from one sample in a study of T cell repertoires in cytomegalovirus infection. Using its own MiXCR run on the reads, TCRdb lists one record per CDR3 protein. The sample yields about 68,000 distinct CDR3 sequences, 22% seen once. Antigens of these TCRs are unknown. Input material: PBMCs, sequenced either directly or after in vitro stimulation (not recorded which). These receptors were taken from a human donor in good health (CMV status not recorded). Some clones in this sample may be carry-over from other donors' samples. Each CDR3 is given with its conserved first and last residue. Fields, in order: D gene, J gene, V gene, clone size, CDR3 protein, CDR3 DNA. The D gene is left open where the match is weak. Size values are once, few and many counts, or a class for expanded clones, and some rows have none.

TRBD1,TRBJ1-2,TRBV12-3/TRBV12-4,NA,CASGTGSIGYTF,TGTGCCAGCGGGACAGGGAGTATAGGCTACACCTTC
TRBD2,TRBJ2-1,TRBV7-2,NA,CASSLTPAGGPYNEQFF,TGTGCCAGCAGCTTAACTCCGGCGGGAGGGCCGTACAATGAGCAGTTCTTC
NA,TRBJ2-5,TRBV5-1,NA,CASSSLGETQYF,TGCGCCAGCAGCTCTCTGGGGGAGACCCAGTACTTC
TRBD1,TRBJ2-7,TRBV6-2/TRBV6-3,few,CASPRDSSSYEQYF,TGTGCCAGCCCTCGGGACAGCTCTTCCTACGAGCAGTACTTC
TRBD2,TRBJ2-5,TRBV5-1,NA,CASSLGLAGTQETQYF,TGCGCCAGCAGCTTGGGACTAGCGGGGACCCAAGAGACCCAGTACTTC
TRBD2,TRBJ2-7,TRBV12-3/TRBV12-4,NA,CASTHSGRLSYEQYF,TGTGCCAGCACCCATAGCGGGAGACTTTCCTACGAGCAGTACTTC
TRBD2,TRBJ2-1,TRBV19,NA,CASTPTSGTYNEQFF,TGTGCCAGTACCCCGACTAGCGGGACCTACAATGAGCAGTTCTTC
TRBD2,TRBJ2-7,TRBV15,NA,CATSRETSVYEQYF,TGTGCCACCAGCAGAGAAACTAGCGTATACGAGCAGTACTTC
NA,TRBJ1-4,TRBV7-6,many,CASSLRSSNEKLFF,TGTGCCAGCAGCTTAAGGAGCAGTAATGAAAAACTGTTTTTT
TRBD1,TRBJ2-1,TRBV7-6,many,CASSSTGGYGYNEQFF,TGTGCCAGCAGCTCGACAGGGGGCTACGGATACAATGAGCAGTTCTTC
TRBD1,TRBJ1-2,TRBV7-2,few,CASSLQGAGYGYTF,TGTGCCAGCAGCCTACAGGGGGCAGGTTATGGCTACACCTTC
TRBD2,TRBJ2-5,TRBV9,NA,CASSARLAGRARQETQYF,TGTGCCAGCAGCGCCCGACTAGCGGGGAGAGCTCGGCAAGAGACCCAGTACTTC
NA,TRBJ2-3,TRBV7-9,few,CASSLKGADTQYF,TGTGCCAGCAGCTTGAAGGGGGCAGATACGCAGTATTTT
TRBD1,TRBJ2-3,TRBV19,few,CASSIRQGFTDTQYF,TGTGCCAGTAGTATTAGACAGGGGTTCACGGATACGCAGTATTTT
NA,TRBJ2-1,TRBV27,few,CASSLSPSLSSYNEQFF,TGTGCCAGCAGTTTATCACCTAGCTTAAGCTCCTACAATGAGCAGTTCTTC
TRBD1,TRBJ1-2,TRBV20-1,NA,CSATGDSTNYGYTF,TGCAGTGCGACAGGGGACTCTACTAACTATGGCTACACCTTC
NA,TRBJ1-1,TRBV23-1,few,CASSQSVRGLNTEAFF,TGCGCCAGCAGTCAATCGGTTAGGGGTTTGAACACTGAAGCTTTCTTT
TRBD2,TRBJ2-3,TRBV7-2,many,CASSYRLAGGTDTQYF,TGTGCCAGCAGCTACCGACTAGCGGGGGGCACAGATACGCAGTATTTT
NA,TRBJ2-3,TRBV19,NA,CASRGNTDTQYF,TGTGCCAGTCGTGGGAACACAGATACGCAGTATTTT
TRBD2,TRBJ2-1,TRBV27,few,CASSAWGGNEQFF,TGTGCCAGCAGTGCCTGGGGGGGCAATGAGCAGTTCTTC
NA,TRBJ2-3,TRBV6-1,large,CASSAGTPGDTQYF,TGTGCCAGCAGTGCCGGGACACCGGGGGATACGCAGTATTTT
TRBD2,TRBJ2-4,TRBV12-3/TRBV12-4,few,CASSRLAGGPFYDF,TGTGCCAGCAGCCGACTAGCGGGAGGGCCATTTTATGACTTC
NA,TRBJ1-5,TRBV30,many,CAWNSGVNQPQHF,TGTGCCTGGAACTCCGGGGTCAATCAGCCCCAGCATTTT
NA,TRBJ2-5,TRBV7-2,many,CASSYPAGETQYF,TGTGCCAGCAGCTACCCCGCGGGAGAGACCCAGTACTTC
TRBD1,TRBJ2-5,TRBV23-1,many,CANHRGYGETQYF,TGCGCCAACCACAGGGGGTATGGGGAGACCCAGTACTTC
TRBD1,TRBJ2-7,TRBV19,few,CATGQGIYEQYF,TGTGCCACCGGACAGGGAATCTACGAGCAGTACTTC
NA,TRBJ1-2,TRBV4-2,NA,CASSQEGAANGYTF,TGTGCCAGCAGCCAAGAGGGGGCAGCTAATGGCTACACCTTC
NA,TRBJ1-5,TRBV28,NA,CASANNQPQHF,TGTGCCAGCGCCAACAATCAGCCCCAGCATTTT
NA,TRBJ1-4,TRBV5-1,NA,CASSLDSATNEKLFF,TGCGCCAGCAGCTTGGACAGTGCAACTAATGAAAAACTGTTTTTT
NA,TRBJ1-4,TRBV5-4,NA,CASSLGTTNEKLFF,TGTGCCAGCAGCTTGGGGACAACTAATGAAAAACTGTTTTTT
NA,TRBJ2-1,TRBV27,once,CASSAEGPYNEQFF,TGTGCCAGCAGTGCAGAGGGCCCCTACAATGAGCAGTTCTTC
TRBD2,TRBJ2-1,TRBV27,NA,CASSYFPTSGRHNEQFF,TGTGCCAGCAGTTACTTTCCGACTAGCGGGAGGCACAATGAGCAGTTCTTC
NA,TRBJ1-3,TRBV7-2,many,CASSLDGRSGNTIYF,TGTGCCAGCAGCTTAGATGGGCGCTCTGGAAACACCATATATTTT